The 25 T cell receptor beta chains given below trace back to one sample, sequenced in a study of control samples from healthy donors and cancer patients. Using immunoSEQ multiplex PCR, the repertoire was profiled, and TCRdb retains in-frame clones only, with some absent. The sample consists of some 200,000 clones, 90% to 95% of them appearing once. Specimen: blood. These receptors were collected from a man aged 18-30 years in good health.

The CDR3 spells CASSDQMTTYNEQFF. The CDR3 bases are TGTGCCAGCAGCGATCAGATGACGACGTACAATGAGCAGTTCTTC. This chain uses TRBV9 with TRBJ2-1; D is unclear. CDR1 and CDR2 from the germline V gene are SGDLS and YYNGEE. Trimming removed 3 bases from V and 4 bases from J, with 14 bases in between. The CDR3 sequence is 15 residues long.

The CDR3 here is CASSRDRGYEQYF. The CDR3 DNA follows: TGTGCCAGCAGCCGGGACAGGGGTTACGAGCAGTACTTC. The rearrangement links TRBV2 to TRBJ2-7; 10 bases line up with TRBD1. CDR1 is SNHLY, CDR2 FYNNEI, per germline. The CDR3 has 13 amino acids. Trimming removed 6 bases from V and 4 bases from J; junction bases left unmatched: 3.

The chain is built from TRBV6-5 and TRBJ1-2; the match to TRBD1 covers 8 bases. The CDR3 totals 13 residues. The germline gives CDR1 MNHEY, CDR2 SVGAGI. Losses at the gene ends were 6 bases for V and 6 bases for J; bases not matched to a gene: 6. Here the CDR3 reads CASRVAGGDGYTF. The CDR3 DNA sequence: TGTGCCAGCAGAGTCGCAGGGGGCGATGGCTACACCTTC.

CDR3 sequence: CASRGSRGWNSPLHF. DNA of the CDR3: TGCGCCAGCAGGGGTTCTAGGGGGTGGAATTCACCCCTCCACTTT. The V gene is TRBV10-2, the J gene TRBJ1-6; D may be TRBD1 (6 bases). V dropped 6 bases and J dropped 7 bases, with 16 bases sitting between them. The CDR3 runs to 15 residues. The germline CDR1 and CDR2 sequences are WSHSY and SAAADI.

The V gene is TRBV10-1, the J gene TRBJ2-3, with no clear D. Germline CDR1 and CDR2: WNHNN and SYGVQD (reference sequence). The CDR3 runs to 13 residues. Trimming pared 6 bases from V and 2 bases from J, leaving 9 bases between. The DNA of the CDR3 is TGCGCCAGCAGCGGACCAAACACAGATACGCAGTATTTT. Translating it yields CASSGPNTDTQYF.

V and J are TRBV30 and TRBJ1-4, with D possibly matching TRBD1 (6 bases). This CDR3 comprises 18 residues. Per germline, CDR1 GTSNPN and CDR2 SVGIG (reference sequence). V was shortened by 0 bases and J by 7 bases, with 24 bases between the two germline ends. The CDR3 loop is CAWSVSGAWVGTGEKLFF. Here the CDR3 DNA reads TGTGCCTGGAGTGTATCGGGGGCTTGGGTGGGGACCGGTGAAAAACTGTTTTTT.

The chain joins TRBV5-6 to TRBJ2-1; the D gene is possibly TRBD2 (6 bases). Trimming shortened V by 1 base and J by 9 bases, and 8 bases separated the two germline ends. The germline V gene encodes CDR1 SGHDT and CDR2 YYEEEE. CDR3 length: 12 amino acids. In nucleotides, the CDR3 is TGTGCCAGCAGCTTGAACGGGGGTGAGCAGTTCTTC. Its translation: CASSLNGGEQFF.

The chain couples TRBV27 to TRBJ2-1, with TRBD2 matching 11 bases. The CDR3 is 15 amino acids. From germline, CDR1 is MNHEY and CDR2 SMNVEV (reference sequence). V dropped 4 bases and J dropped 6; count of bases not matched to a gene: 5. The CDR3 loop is CASSSGTSGFNEQFF. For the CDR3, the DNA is TGTGCCAGCAGTTCCGGGACTAGCGGATTCAATGAGCAGTTCTTC.

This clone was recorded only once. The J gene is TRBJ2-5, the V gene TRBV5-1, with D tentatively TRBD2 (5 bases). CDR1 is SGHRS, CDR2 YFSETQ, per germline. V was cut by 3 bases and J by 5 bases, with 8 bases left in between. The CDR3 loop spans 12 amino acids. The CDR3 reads CASSSSGETQYF. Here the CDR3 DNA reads TGCGCCAGCAGCTCGTCGGGGGAGACCCAGTACTTC.

CDR3 in DNA: TGTGCTAGTGGTTCCTACAGGGGGGATTCCTACGAGCAGTACTTC. Translated: CASGSYRGDSYEQYF. The chain uses TRBV12-5 and TRBJ2-7, with TRBD1 matching 8 bases. Germline CDR1 LGHNT, CDR2 FRNRAP. V dropped 4 bases and J dropped 1; count of bases not matched to a gene: 6. This CDR3 contains 15 residues.

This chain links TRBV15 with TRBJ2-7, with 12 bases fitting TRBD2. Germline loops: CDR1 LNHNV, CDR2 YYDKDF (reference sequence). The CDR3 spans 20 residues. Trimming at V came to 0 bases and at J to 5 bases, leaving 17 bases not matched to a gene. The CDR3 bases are TGTGCCACCAGCAGAGATCGAGGGGCTAGCGGGGGGGGCCGGATAGACGAGCAGTACTTC. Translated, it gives CATSRDRGASGGGRIDEQYF.

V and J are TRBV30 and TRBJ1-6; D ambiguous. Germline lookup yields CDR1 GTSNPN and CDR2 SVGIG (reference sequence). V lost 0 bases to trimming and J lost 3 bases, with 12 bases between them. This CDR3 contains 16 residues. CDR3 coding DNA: TGTGCCTGGAGTGTACGGTGGGCAGACTATAATTCACCCCTCCACTTT. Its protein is CAWSVRWADYNSPLHF.

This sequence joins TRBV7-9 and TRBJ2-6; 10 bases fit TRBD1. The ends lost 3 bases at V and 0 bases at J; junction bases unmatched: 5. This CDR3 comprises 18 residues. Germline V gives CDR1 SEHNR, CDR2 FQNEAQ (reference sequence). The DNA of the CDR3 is TGTGCCAGCAGCTTGCCGACAGGGGGCGCCTCTGGGGCCAACGTCCTGACTTTC. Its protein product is CASSLPTGGASGANVLTF.

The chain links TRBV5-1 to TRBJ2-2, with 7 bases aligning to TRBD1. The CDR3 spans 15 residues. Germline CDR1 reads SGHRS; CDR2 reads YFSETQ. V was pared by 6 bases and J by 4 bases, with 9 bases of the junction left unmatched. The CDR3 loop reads CASTLVGGGTGELFF. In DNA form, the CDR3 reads TGCGCCAGCACCCTAGTAGGGGGCGGCACCGGGGAGCTGTTTTTT.

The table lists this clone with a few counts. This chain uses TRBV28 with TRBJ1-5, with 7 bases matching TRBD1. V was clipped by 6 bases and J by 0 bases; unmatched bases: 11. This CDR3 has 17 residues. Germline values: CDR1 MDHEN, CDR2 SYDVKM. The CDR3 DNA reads TGTGCCAGCAGACGGGTCGACAGGGTTTATAGCAATCAGCCCCAGCATTTT. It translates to CASRRVDRVYSNQPQHF.

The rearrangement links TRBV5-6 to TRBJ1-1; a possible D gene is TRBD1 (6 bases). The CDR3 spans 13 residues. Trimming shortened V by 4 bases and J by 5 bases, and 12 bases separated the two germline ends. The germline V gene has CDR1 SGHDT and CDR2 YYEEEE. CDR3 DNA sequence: TGTGCCAGCAGCGGTCCAGGGGAAACTGAAGCTTTCTTT. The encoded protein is CASSGPGETEAFF.

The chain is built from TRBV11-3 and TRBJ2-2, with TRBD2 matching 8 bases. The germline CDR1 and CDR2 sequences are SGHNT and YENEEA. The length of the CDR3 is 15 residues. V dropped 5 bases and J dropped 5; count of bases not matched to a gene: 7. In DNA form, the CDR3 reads TGTGCCAGCAGCCCCGGACTAGCCGAAACCGGGGAGCTGTTTTTT. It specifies CASSPGLAETGELFF.

This chain's CDR3 is CASYWTGWRNTIYF. The CDR3 DNA reads as TGTGCCTCTTATTGGACAGGGTGGAGAAACACCATATATTTT. The chain uses TRBV6-4 and TRBJ1-3; the match to TRBD1 covers 8 bases. Germline values: CDR1 MRHNA, CDR2 SNTAGT. The CDR3 spans 14 residues. V was pared by 11 bases and J by 5 bases, with 11 bases of the junction left unmatched.

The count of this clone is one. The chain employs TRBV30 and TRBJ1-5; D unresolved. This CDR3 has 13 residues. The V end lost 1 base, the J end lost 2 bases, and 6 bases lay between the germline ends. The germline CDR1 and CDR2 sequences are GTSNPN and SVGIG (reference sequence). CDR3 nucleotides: TGTGCCTGGAGTGGGGGTCGCAATCAGCCCCAGCATTTT. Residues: CAWSGGRNQPQHF.

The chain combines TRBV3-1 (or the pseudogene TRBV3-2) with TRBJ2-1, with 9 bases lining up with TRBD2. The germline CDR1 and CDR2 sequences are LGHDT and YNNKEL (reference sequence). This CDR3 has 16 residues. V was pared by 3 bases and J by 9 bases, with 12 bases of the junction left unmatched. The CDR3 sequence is CASSHAGAGGVGEQFF. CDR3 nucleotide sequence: TGTGCCAGCAGCCACGCCGGTGCGGGGGGGGTGGGTGAGCAGTTCTTC.

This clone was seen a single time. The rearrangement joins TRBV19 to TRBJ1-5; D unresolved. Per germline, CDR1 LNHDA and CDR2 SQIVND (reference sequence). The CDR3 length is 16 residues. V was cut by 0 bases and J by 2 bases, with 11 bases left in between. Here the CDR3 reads CASSIDLGIGNQPQHF. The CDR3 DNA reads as TGTGCCAGTAGTATAGATCTGGGGATCGGCAATCAGCCCCAGCATTTT.

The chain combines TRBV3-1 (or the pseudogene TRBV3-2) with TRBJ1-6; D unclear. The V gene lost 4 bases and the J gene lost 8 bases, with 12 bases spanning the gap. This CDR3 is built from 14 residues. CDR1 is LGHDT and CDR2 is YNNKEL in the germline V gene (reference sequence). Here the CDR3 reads CASSPPLGDSPLHF. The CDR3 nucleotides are TGTGCCAGCAGCCCTCCCCTCGGGGATTCACCCCTCCACTTT.

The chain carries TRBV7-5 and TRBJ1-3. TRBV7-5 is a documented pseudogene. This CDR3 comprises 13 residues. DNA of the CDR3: TGTGCCAGAAGCCCTATTGAGGGAAACACCATATATTTT. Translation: CARSPIEGNTIYF.

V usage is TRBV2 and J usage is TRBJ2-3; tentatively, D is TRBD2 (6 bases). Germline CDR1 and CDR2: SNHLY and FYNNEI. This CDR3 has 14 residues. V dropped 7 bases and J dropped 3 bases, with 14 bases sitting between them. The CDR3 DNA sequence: TGTGCCAGCATATGGGGGGTGACGACAGATACGCAGTATTTT. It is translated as CASIWGVTTDTQYF.

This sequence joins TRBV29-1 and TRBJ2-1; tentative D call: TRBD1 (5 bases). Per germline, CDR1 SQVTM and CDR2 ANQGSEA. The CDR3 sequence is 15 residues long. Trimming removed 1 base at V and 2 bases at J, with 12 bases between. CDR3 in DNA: TGCAGCGTTGAAGTCCCAGGGAAGGCCTACAATGAGCAGTTCTTC. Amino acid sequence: CSVEVPGKAYNEQFF.